Following are 3 T cell receptor beta chains from one sample sequenced in a study of blood T cell repertoires in COVID-19. Some clones are missing from TCRdb's copy, which holds only in-frame ones; the method was immunoSEQ multiplex PCR. The sample holds hundreds of thousands of clones, 75% to 90% seen once. The specimen sequenced was peripheral blood. The source of these receptors is a woman aged 60-75 years with acute or convalescent COVID-19.

This rearrangement joins TRBV6-5 to TRBJ1-3; 7 positions match TRBD1. The V gene end was trimmed by 6 bases and the J gene end by 0 bases; junction bases not matched to a gene: 5. CDR3 length: 15 amino acids. CDR1 MNHEY and CDR2 SVGAGI come from the germline V gene. The chain's CDR3 is CASRPTGYSGNTIYF. Written as DNA, the CDR3 is TGTGCCAGCAGGCCGACAGGGTACTCTGGAAACACCATATATTTT.

The gene calls are TRBV2 and TRBJ2-3, with 8 bases fitting TRBD2. The CDR3 spans 15 residues. Germline lookup yields CDR1 SNHLY and CDR2 FYNNEI. Trimming removed 3 bases from V and 4 bases from J; junction bases left unmatched: 6. This CDR3 is CASSDPSGGADTQYF. The CDR3 DNA is TGTGCCAGCAGTGACCCCAGCGGGGGTGCAGATACGCAGTATTTT. Filled out from reference TRBV2 and TRBJ2-3, the complete variable domain reads EPEVTQTPSHQVTQMGQEVILRCVPISNHLYFYWYRQILGQKVEFLVSFYNNEISEKSEIFDDQFSVERPDGSNFTLKIRSTKLEDSAMYFCASSDPSGGADTQYFGPGTRLTVL.

This chain connects TRBV5-1 to TRBJ2-5, with TRBD2 matching over 14 bases. V shed 4 bases and J 2 bases; nucleotides not matched to a gene: 10. The CDR3 covers 18 residues. Germline values: CDR1 SGHRS, CDR2 YFSETQ. CDR3 sequence (DNA): TGCGCCAGCAGCGGTGGACTAGCGGGGGGCGAAAATCAAGAGACCCAGTACTTC. Translating it yields CASSGGLAGGENQETQYF.